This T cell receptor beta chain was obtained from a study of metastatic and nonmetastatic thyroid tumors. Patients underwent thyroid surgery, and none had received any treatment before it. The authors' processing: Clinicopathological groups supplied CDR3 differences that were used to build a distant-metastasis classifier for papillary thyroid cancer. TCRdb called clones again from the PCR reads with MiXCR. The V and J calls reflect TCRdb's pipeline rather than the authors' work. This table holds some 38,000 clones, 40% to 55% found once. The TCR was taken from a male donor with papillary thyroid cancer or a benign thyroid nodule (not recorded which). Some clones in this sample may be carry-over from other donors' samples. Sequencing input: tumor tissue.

CDR3 amino acids: CASSLGTSTGELFF. Here the CDR3 DNA reads TGCGCCAGCAGCCTCGGGACTTCCACCGGGGAGCTGTTTTTT. The chain has TRBV5-1 and TRBJ2-2; D is possibly TRBD2 (6 bases). This CDR3 contains 14 residues. V was pared by 4 bases and J by 4 bases, with 11 bases between. The germline CDR1 and CDR2 sequences are SGHRS and YFSETQ.